This T cell receptor (beta chain) derives from a study of cytomegalovirus exposure and HLA in healthy donors. The PCR had 60 Vbeta and 13 Jbeta primers. Measured with immunoSEQ multiplex PCR; TCRdb has only the in-frame clones, and not every one. The data contain approximately 93,000 clones, 70% to 85% of them seen just once; the ten biggest clones take up 3.5% to 4%. This clone was detected only a few times. Antigen specificity is unknown. A read error may account for a junction end that differs from germline. Findings and limits, study-wide: Presence/absence analyses assumed roughly uniform sequencing depth across donors. In a later analysis, across HLA loci, associated TCR counts were highest for DRB1, lowest for HLA-C. An observed cluster of highly shared sequence variants was recorded as a likely sequencing artifact. Altogether, around 160 TCR beta chains were recorded as cytomegalovirus-associated.

Germline-derived CDR1 and CDR2 are SEHNR and FQNEAQ (reference sequence). This CDR3 is built from 19 residues. The chain is built from TRBV7-9 and TRBJ2-5; 7 nucleotides line up with TRBD2. Sequenced: PBMCs. The sequence was collected from a man aged 50-59 years in good health and CMV-seronegative. The CDR3 region has the DNA TGTTCCAGCAGCCCAGGTCGGGGGACCCAGCGGGGAGTAGAAGAGACCCAGTACTTC. It codes for CSSSPGRGTQRGVEETQYF.